This T cell receptor (beta chain) appears in the sequencing data of a study of blood T cell repertoires in COVID-19 (dated by TCRdb to 2020 to 2022). For context, the study as a whole: Collaborator samples came from the United States, Italy and Spain and covered acute and convalescent phases of COVID-19. The prospective study material was composed of cDNA or gDNA derived from T cells, B-cell-depleted T cells, or PBMCs. The dataset comprised deeply sampled blood TCRbeta repertoires from subjects exposed to, actively infected with, or recovered from COVID-19. A freely available public database, intended as a resource for researchers studying the immune response to SARS-CoV-2, is where the repertoires were released. The samples were drawn from the first 160 participants of the ongoing ImmuneRACE study and from 1,254 subjects provided by 6 global collaborators. Sample metadata almost always included a de-identified subject ID, COVID-19 status, age in years and sex. Where available, HLA class I and class II types were taken from metadata supplied by the sample provider and were not determined by assay-based typing. On the study overall, not on this receptor specifically: The quantity of clinical and demographic metadata differed by source and by participant and was supplied without curation.

TCRbeta CDR3 regions were amplified from genomic DNA by means of the immunoSEQ Assay, a bias-controlled multiplex PCR. The paper's data handling went like this. The number of nucleated cells in each sample was estimated by amplification of reference gene primers within the assay. To quantify the absolute abundance of each unique TCRbeta CDR3 rearrangement, sequence reads were collapsed and filtered. For each sample, productive Simpson clonality was calculated as the square root of Simpson's diversity index across productive rearrangements. Sourced from immuneACCESS, this table was stored by TCRdb with only in-frame sequences that have V and J called. A share of the clones is absent; for the studies checked, an unresolved V gene accounts for under half, and the remainder has no known explanation. V and J calls and clone size are copied from that table; D and trimming were computed from the DNA. The table for this sample lists some 180,000 clones; just under 85% of them were counted only once. Under 3.5% of the sample is in the top ten clones.

V loses 5 bases, J loses 0 bases, and the germline ends lie 13 bases apart. CDR1 and CDR2 are read off the germline V gene as SQVTM and ANQGSEA. Spanning cysteine to phenylalanine, the CDR3 consists of 14 amino acids. The sequence is cut down to CDR3 DNA, 42 bases in frame from base 1. Note on this clone: It has no known antigen specificity. Per-nucleotide qualities are absent, and no much larger clonotype sits a single base away.

One collaborating source in Seattle enrolled patients while the patients were actively infected and followed the patients over time throughout the course of disease. The collaborating institutions used their own protocols to collect whole blood in K2EDTA tubes. For TCRbeta analysis, collaborator samples were shipped as frozen whole blood, as isolated PBMCs, or as DNA extracted from either sample type. The clonotype was recovered from a woman of 80 years or more with COVID-19, enrolled during active disease. The specimen was peripheral blood. The rearranged segments are TRBV29-1 and TRBJ1-1, and the D gene may be TRBD1, 5 bases matching. Here the CDR3 is given as CSVPWTSVNTEAFF. The DNA is TGCAGCGTTCCCTGGACAAGCGTGAACACTGAAGCTTTCTTT.